This paragraph covers one T cell receptor (beta chain) sequence. Its antigen is as yet unknown. The TCR beta CDR3 regions underwent amplification from RNA transcripts. RT-PCR was first run with HTBI primers, then multiplex PCR in a second round. MiXCR was run by TCRdb on the multiplex PCR reads, yielding one entry per CDR3 protein. The sample shows roughly 350,000 distinct CDR3 sequences, about a sixth of them seen only once. The data were taken from a study of Graves' ophthalmopathy and Graves' hyperthyroidism. Study results and limitations: With 70.59% sensitivity and 72% to 85% specificity, the model predicted ophthalmopathy progression.

The receptor comes from an adult woman with stable Graves' hyperthyroidism. Sequencing used peripheral blood.

The CDR3 nucleotides read TGTGCCAGCAGCTTCGGACAGGGCCGAGGTTGGGACATTCAGTACTTC. Encoded protein: CASSFGQGRGWDIQYF. This chain links TRBV7-2 with TRBJ2-4, with 8 bases that match TRBD1. This CDR3 is 16 amino acids long. Trimming at V came to 3 bases and at J to 8 bases, leaving 12 bases not matched to a gene. Germline V CDR1 and CDR2: SGHTA, FQGNSA.